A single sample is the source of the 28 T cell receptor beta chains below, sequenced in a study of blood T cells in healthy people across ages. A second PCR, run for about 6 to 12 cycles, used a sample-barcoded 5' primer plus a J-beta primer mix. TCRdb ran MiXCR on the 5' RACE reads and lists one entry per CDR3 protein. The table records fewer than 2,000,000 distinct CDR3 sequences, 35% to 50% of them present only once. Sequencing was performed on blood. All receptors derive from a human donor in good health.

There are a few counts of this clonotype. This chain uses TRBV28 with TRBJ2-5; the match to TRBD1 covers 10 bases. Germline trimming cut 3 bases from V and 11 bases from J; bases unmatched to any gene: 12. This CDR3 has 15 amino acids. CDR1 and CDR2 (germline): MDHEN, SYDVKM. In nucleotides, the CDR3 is TGTGCCAGCAGTTTGCCGGGACAGGGGATCATTGAGCAGTACTTC. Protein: CASSLPGQGIIEQYF.

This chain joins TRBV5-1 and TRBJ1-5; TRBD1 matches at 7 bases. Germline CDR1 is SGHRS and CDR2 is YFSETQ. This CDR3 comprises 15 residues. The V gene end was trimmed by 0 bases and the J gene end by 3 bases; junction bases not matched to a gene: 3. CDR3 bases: TGCGCCAGCAGCTTGGAAGGGACAGTCAATCAGCCCCAGCATTTT. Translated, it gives CASSLEGTVNQPQHF.

In DNA, the CDR3 is TGCGCCAGCAGCTACATACATCGACTAGCGGGTCAACAAGAGACCCAGTACTTC. Translation: CASSYIHRLAGQQETQYF. The chain is built from TRBV5-1 and TRBJ2-5, with 10 positions matching TRBD2. This CDR3 is built from 18 residues. J lost 2 bases, V lost 3 bases, and 13 bases had no gene match. Germline lookup yields CDR1 SGHRS and CDR2 YFSETQ. Variable domain in full (rest from reference TRBV5-1 and TRBJ2-5): KAGVTQTPRYLIKTRGQQVTLSCSPISGHRSVSWYQQTPGQGLQFLFEYFSETQRNKGNFPGRFSGRQFSNSRSEMNVSTLELGDSALYLCASSYIHRLAGQQETQYFGPGTRLLVL.

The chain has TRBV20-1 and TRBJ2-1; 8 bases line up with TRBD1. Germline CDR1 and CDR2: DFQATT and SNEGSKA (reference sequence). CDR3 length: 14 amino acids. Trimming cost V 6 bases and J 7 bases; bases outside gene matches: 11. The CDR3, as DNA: TGCAGTGCACCCGGGACAGGTGTAGAGAATGAGCAGTTCTTC. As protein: CSAPGTGVENEQFF.

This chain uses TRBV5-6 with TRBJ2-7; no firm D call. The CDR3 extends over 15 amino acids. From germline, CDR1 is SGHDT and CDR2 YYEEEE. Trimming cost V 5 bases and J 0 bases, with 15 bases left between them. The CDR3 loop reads CASRTAIGSSYEQYF. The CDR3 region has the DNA TGTGCCAGCAGAACCGCGATCGGCAGCTCCTACGAGCAGTACTTC.

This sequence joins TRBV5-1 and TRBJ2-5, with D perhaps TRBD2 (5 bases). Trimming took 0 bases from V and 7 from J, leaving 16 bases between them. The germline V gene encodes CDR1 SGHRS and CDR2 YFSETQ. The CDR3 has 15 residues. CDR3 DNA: TGCGCCAGCAGCTTGGATACTCTCGATGAGGGGACCCAGTACTTC. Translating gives CASSLDTLDEGTQYF.

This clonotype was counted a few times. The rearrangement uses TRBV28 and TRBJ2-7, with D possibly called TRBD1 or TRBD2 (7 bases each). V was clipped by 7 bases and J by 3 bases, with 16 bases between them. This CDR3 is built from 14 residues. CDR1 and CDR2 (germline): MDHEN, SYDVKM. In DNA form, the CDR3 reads TGTGCCAGCATCTCGACAGGGAGGGGCTACGAGCAGTACTTC. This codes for CASISTGRGYEQYF.

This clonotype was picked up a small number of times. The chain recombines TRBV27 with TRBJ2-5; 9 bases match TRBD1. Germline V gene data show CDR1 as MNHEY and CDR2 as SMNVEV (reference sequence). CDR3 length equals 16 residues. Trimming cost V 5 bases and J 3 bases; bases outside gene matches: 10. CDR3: CASSPLDRGKKETQYF. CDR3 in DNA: TGTGCCAGCAGTCCTCTTGACAGGGGGAAGAAAGAGACCCAGTACTTC.

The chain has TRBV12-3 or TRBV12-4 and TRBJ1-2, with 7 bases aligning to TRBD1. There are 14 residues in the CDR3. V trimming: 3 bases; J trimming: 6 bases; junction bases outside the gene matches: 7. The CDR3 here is CASSFQTGRHGYTF. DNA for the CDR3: TGTGCCAGCAGTTTCCAGACAGGGAGGCATGGCTACACCTTC.

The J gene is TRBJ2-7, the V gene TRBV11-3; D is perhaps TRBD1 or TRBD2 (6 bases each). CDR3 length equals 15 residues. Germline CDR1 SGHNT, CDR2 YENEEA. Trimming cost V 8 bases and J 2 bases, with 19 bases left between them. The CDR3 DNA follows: TGTGCCAGCCGATTTCTAGCCGGGGGCACCTACGAGCAGTACTTC. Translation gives CASRFLAGGTYEQYF.

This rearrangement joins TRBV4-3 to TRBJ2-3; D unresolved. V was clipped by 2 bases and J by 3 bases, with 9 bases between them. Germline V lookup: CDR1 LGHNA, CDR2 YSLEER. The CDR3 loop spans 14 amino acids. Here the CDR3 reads CASSQMERTDTQYF. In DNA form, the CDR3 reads TGCGCCAGCAGCCAAATGGAACGTACAGATACGCAGTATTTT.

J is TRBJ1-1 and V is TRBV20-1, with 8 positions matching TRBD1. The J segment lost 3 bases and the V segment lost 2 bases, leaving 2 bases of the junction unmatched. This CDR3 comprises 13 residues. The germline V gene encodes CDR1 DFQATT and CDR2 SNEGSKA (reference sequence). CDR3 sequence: CSARQGAHTEAFF. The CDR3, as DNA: TGCAGTGCTAGACAGGGGGCTCACACTGAAGCTTTCTTT.

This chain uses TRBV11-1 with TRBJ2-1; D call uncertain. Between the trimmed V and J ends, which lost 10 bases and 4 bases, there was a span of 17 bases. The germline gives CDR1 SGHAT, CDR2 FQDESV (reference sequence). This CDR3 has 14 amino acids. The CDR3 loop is CATRRGSLYNEQFF. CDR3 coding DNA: TGTGCCACCAGACGTGGAAGTCTATACAATGAGCAGTTCTTC.

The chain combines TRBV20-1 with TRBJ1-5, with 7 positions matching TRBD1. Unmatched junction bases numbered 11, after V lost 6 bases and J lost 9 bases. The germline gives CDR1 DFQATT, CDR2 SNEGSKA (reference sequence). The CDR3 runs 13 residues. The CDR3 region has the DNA TGCAGTGCGCAGGGACAGTGGGGCAGGCCCCAGCATTTT. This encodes CSAQGQWGRPQHF.

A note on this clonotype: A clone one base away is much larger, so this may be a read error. The chain's CDR3 is CSVDVIGQGIEQYF. DNA of the CDR3: TGCAGCGTTGATGTTATAGGGCAGGGGATTGAGCAGTACTTC. V and J are TRBV29-1 and TRBJ2-5, with D possibly being TRBD1 (6 bases). CDR3 size: 14 residues. Trimming shortened V by 3 bases and J by 11 bases, and 22 bases separated the two germline ends. Germline assignment: CDR1 SQVTM and CDR2 ANQGSEA.

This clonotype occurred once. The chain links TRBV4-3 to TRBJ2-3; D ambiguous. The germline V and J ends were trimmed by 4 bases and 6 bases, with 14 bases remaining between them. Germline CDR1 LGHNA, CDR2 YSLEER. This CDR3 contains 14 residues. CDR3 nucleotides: TGCGCCAGCAGCCGAGACCAAATGGCCGATACGCAGTATTTT. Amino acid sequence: CASSRDQMADTQYF.

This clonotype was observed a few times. This CDR3 reads CASSPTGPDSGYGYTF. The CDR3 DNA reads as TGTGCCAGCAGTCCCACAGGGCCAGACAGCGGCTATGGCTACACCTTC. This chain joins TRBV6-2 or TRBV6-3 and TRBJ1-2, with D perhaps matching TRBD1 (6 bases). CDR3 length: 16 amino acids. V gave up 5 bases and J gave up 4 bases, with 20 bases separating them. Germline values: CDR1 MNHEY, CDR2 SVGEGT.

The CDR3 sequence: CASSLVLRGQFF. The DNA for the CDR3 is TGTGCCAGCAGCTTAGTATTGAGGGGGCAGTTCTTC. The gene calls are TRBV11-1 and TRBJ2-1; D tentatively reads TRBD1 or TRBD2 (5 bases each). This CDR3 is built from 12 residues. V was clipped by 1 base and J by 12 bases, with 10 bases between them. CDR1 and CDR2 from the germline V gene are SGHAT and FQDESV (reference sequence).

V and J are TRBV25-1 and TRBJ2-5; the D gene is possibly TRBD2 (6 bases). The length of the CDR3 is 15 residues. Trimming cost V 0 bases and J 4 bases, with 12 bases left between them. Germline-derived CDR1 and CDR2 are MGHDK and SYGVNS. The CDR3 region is CASSEYGGISETQYF. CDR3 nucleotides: TGTGCCAGCAGTGAATATGGAGGGATTTCAGAGACCCAGTACTTC. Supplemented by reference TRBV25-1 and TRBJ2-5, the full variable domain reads EADIYQTPRYLVIGTGKKITLECSQTMGHDKMYWYQQDPGMELHLIHYSYGVNSTEKGDLSSESTVSRIRTEHFPLTLESARPSHTSQYLCASSEYGGISETQYFGPGTRLLVL.

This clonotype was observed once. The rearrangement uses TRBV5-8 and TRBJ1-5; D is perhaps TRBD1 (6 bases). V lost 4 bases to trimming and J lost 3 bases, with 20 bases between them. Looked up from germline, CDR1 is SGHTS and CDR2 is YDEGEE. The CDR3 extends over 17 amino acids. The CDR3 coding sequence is TGTGCCAGCAGCCCCGTCGTGAGGGACACCTACAATCAGCCCCAGCATTTT. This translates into CASSPVVRDTYNQPQHF.

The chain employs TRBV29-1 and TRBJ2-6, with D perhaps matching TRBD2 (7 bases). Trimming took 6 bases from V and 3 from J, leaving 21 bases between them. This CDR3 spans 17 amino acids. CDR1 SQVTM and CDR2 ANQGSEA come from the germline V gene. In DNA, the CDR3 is TGCAGCGTGGGAGGGGGGCGAATCGGAAGTGGGGCCAACGTCCTGACTTTC. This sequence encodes CSVGGGRIGSGANVLTF.

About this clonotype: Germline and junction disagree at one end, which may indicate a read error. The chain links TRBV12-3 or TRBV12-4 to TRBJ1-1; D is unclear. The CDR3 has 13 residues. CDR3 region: CVSSVTLFSEAFF. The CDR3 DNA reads TGTGTCAGCAGTGTGACTCTTTTCTCTGAAGCTTTCTTT.

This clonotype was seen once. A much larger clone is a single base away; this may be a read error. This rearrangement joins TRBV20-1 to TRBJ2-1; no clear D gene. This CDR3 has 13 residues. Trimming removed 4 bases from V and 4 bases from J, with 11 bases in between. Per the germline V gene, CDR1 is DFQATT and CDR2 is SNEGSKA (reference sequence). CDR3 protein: CSATGLGYNEQFF. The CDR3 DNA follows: TGCAGTGCTACAGGATTGGGGTACAATGAGCAGTTCTTC.

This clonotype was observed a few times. CDR3 residues: CASSSQGGSYEQYF. The DNA of the CDR3 is TGTGCCAGCAGTTCCCAGGGGGGCTCCTACGAGCAGTACTTC. This rearrangement joins TRBV27 to TRBJ2-7; a possible D gene is TRBD1 (7 bases). From germline, CDR1 is MNHEY and CDR2 SMNVEV (reference sequence). The length of the CDR3 is 14 residues. Trimming stripped 4 bases from V and 0 bases from J, with 10 bases between.

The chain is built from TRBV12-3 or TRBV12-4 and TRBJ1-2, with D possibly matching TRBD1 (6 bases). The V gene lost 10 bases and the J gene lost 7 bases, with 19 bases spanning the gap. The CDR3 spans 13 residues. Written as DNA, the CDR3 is TGTGCCACCTCGTTTGACAGGAGAGGTGGCTACACCTTC. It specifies CATSFDRRGGYTF.

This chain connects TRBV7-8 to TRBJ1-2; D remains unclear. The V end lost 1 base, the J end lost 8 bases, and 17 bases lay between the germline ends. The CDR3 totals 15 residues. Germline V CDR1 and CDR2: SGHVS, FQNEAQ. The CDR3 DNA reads TGTGCCAGCAGCTTAGGGGCCGGGCTCGCGATGGGCTACACCTTC. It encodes CASSLGAGLAMGYTF.

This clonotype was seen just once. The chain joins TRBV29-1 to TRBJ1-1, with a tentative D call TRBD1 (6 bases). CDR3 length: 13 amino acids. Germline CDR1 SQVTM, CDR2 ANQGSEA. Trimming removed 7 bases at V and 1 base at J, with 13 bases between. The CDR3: CSAWTAENTEAFF. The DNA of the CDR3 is TGCAGCGCCTGGACAGCCGAGAACACTGAAGCTTTCTTT.

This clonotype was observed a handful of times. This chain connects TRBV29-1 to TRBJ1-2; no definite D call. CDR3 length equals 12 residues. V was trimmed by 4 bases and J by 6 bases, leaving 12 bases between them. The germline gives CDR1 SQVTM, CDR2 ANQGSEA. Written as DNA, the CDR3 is TGCAGCGTTGGGGCCTCAAGTAATGGCTACACCTTC. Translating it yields CSVGASSNGYTF.